This T cell receptor beta chain was found in a study of CD8 T cells in Susac syndrome. At the level of the study: Patients with Susac syndrome were therapy-naive, on corticosteroids, or on intravenous immunoglobulin alone at blood draw.

Random hexamers were used to reverse transcribe the RNA input (about 0.5 to 1 ug). The CDR3 of TCR beta was amplified by immunoSEQ multiplex PCR across 54 Vbeta and 13 Jbeta. TCRdb re-called the immunoSEQ multiplex PCR reads with MiXCR, one entry per CDR3 protein. The table lists over 65,000 distinct CDR3 sequences, about 92% of them singletons. The length of the CDR3 is 15 residues. The V segment lost 6 bases and the J segment 1 base; nucleotides outside the gene matches: 3. The germline V gene has CDR1 MNHEY and CDR2 SVGAGI. The CD8+ and CD4+ T cells were isolated magnetically using a negative isolation approach, whereas the TEMRA cells were enriched by FACS. This clonotype was seen only once.

Material for sequencing was CD4+ T cells from PBMCs. The TCR originated in a human donor with Susac syndrome. This rearrangement joins TRBV6-5 to TRBJ2-1, with 10 bases lining up with TRBD1. The CDR3 sequence: CASRADRGSYNEQFF. Here the CDR3 DNA reads TGTGCCAGCAGGGCGGACAGGGGGTCCTACAATGAGCAGTTCTTC.